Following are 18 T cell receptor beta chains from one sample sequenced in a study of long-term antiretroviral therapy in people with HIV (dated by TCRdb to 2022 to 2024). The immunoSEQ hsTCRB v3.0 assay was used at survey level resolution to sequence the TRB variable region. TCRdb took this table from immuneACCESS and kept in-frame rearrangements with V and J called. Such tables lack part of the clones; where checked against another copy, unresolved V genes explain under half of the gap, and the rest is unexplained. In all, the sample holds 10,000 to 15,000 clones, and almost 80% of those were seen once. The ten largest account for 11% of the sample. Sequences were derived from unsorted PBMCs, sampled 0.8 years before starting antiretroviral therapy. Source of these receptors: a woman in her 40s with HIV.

CDR3 sequence: CASSQDRGTDYGYTF. CDR3 DNA: TGCGCCAGCAGCCAAGACAGGGGGACTGACTATGGCTACACCTTC. The genes are TRBV4-3 and TRBJ1-2, with 7 positions matching TRBD1. This CDR3 is built from 15 residues. Germline trimming cut 0 bases from V and 3 bases from J; bases unmatched to any gene: 4. Germline CDR1 reads LGHNA; CDR2 reads YSLEER.

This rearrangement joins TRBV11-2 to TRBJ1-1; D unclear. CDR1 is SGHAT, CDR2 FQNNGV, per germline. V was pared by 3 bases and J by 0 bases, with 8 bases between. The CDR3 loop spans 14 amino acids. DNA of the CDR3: TGTGCCAGCAGCTTGTCCGGGCTGAACACTGAAGCTTTCTTT. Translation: CASSLSGLNTEAFF. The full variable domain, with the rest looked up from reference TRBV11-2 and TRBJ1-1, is EAGVAQSPRYKIIEKRQSVAFWCNPISGHATLYWYQQILGQGPKLLIQFQNNGVVDDSQLPKDRFSAERLKGVDSTLKIQPAKLEDSAVYLCASSLSGLNTEAFFGQGTRLTVV.

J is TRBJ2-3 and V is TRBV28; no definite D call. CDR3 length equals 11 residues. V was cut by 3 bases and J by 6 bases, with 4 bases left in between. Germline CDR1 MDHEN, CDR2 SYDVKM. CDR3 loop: CASSFRDTQYF. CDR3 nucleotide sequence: TGTGCCAGCAGTTTTAGGGATACGCAGTATTTT.

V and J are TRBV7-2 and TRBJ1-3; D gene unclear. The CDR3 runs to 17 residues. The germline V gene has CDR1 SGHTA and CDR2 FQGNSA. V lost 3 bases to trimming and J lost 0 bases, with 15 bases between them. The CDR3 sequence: CASSFAYAGSSGNTIYF. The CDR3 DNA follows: TGTGCCAGCAGCTTCGCGTACGCTGGGAGCTCTGGAAACACCATATATTTT.

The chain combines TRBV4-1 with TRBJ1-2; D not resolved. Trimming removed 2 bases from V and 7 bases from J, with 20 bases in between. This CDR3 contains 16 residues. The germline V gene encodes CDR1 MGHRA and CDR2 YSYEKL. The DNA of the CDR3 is TGCGCCAGCAGCCAAAGGTCAACAGATACGGTTGGTGGCTACACCTTC. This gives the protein CASSQRSTDTVGGYTF.

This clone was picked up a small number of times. The CDR3 bases are TGTGCCAGCAGTTTATCCACACATGTGAAGTACAATCAGCCCCAGCATTTT. The encoded protein is CASSLSTHVKYNQPQHF. The V gene is TRBV28, the J gene TRBJ1-5; D is unresolved. V lost 1 base and J 3 bases, leaving 16 bases between the germline ends. The CDR3 consists of 17 residues. Germline V gene data show CDR1 as MDHEN and CDR2 as SYDVKM.

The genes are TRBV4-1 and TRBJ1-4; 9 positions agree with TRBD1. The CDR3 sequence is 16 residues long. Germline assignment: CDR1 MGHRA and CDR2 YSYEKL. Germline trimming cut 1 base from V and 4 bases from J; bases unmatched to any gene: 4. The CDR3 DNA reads TGCGCCAGCAGCCAAGGACGGACAGGGGATAATGAAAAACTGTTTTTT. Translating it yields CASSQGRTGDNEKLFF.

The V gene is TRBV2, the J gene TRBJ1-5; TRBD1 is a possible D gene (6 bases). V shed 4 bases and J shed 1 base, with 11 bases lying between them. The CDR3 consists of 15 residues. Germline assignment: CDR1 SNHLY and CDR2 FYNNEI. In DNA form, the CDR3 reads TGTGCCAGCAGTGTCGGGGGCCGGAGCAATCAGCCCCAGCATTTT. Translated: CASSVGGRSNQPQHF.

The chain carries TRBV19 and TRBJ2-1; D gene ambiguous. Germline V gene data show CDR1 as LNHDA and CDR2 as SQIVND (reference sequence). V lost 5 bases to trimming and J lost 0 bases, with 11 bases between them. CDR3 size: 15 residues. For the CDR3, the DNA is TGTGCCAGTAGTCACGACATAAGCTCCTACAATGAGCAGTTCTTC. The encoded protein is CASSHDISSYNEQFF.

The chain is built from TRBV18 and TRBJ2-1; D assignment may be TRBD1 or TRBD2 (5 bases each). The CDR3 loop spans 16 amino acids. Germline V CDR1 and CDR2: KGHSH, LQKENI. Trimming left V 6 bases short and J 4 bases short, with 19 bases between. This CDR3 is CASSDLGDPTYNEQFF. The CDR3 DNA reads TGTGCCAGCTCGGACTTGGGGGACCCGACTTACAATGAGCAGTTCTTC. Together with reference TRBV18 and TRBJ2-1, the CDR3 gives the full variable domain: NAGVMQNPRHLVRRRGQEARLRCSPMKGHSHVYWYRQLPEEGLKFMVYLQKENIIDESGMPKERFSAEFPKEGPSILRIQQVVRGDSAAYFCASSDLGDPTYNEQFFGPGTRLTVL.

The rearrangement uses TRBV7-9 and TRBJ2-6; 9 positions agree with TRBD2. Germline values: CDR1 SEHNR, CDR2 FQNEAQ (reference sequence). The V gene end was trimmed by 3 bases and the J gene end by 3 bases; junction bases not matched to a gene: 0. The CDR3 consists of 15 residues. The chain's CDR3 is CASSFSGSGANVLTF. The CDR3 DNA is TGTGCCAGCAGCTTTAGCGGGAGTGGGGCCAACGTCCTGACTTTC.

The CDR3 here is CASSSLVRDPRGAQHF. The CDR3 DNA is TGTGCCAGTAGTTCTCTCGTACGGGACCCCCGGGGGGCCCAGCATTTT. The gene calls are TRBV19 and TRBJ1-5; tentatively, D is TRBD1 (5 bases). The ends were cut back, 5 bases at V and 11 bases at J, with 25 bases in the middle. Germline assignment: CDR1 LNHDA and CDR2 SQIVND (reference sequence). This CDR3 is built from 16 residues.

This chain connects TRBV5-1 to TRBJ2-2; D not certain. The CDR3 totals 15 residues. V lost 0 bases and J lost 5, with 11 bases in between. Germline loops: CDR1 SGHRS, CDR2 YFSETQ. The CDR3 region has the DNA TGCGCCAGCAGCTTGGCCGCTGATGGGACCGGGGAGCTGTTTTTT. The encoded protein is CASSLAADGTGELFF.

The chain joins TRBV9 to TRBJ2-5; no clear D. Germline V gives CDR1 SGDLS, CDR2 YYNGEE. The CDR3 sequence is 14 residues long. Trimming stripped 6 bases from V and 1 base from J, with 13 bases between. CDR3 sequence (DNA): TGTGCCAGCACCCCCTCCGGTGTCCAAGAGACCCAGTACTTC. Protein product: CASTPSGVQETQYF.

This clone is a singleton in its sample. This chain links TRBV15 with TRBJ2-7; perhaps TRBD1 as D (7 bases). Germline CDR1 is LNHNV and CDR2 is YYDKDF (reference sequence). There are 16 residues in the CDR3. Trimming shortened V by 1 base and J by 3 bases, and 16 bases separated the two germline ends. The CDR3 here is CATSRGGDSEYYEQYF. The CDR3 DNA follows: TGTGCCACCAGCAGAGGGGGGGACAGTGAATACTACGAGCAGTACTTC.

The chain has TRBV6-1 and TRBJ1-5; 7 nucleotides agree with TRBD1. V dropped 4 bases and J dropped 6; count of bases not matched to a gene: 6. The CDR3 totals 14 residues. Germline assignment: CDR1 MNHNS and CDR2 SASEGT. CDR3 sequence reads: CASSGQGSGQPQHF. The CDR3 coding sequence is TGTGCCAGCAGTGGACAGGGTTCAGGTCAGCCCCAGCATTTT.

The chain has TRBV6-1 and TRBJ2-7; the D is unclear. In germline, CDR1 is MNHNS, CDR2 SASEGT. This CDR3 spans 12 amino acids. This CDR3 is CTTFRFSYEQYF. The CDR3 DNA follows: TGTACGACCTTCCGGTTCTCCTACGAGCAGTACTTC.

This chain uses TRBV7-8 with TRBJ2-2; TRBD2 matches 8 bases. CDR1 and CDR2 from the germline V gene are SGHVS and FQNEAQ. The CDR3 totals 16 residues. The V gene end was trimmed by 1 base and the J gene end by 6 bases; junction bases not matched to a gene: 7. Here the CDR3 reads CASSLGQRGFAGELFF. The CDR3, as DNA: TGTGCCAGCAGCTTAGGCCAGCGGGGGTTCGCCGGGGAGCTGTTTTTT. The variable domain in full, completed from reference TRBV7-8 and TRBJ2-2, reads GAGVSQSPRYKVAKRGQDVALRCDPISGHVSLFWYQQALGQGPEFLTYFQNEAQLDKSGLPSDRFFAERPEGSVSTLKIQRTQQEDSAVYLCASSLGQRGFAGELFFGEGSRLTVL.